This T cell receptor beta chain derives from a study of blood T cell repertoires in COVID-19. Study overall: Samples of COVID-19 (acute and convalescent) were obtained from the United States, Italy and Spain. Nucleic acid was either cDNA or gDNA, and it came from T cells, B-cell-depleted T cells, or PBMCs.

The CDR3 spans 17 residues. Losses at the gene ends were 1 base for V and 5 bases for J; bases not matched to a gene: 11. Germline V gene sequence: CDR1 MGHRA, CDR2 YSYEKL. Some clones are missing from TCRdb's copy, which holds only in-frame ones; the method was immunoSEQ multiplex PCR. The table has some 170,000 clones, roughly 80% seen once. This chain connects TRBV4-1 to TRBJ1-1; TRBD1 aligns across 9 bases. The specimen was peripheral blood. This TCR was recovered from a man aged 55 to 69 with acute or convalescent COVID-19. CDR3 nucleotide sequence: TGCGCCAGCAGCCAAGTCCCCCTACACAGGGGGCTTACTGAAGCTTTCTTT. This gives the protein CASSQVPLHRGLTEAFF.